This entry concerns a single TCR beta chain. Its antigen is still unknown. Method: immunoSEQ multiplex PCR; TCRdb's copy keeps in-frame clones and lacks some. The sample lists 140,000 or so clones; around 90% were seen once. This entry is derived from a study of T cell responses to AZD1222 COVID-19 vaccine. General study results and limits: Spike-wide vaccine-associated CD4 TCRs dominated at 160-218 and 743-854. Only a handful of AZD1222 recipients tested seropositive at baseline.

The sample in question was peripheral blood, obtained 28 days after the second AZD1222 dose. The receptor comes from an adult who received the AZD1222 COVID-19 vaccine.

CDR3 sequence reads: CASSPHRGGSPLHF. CDR3 DNA sequence: TGTGCCAGCAGCCCCCACAGGGGCGGTTCACCCCTCCACTTT. The chain recombines TRBV9 with TRBJ1-6; TRBD1 agrees at 7 bases. The CDR3 has 14 amino acids. V trimming: 4 bases; J trimming: 9 bases; junction bases outside the gene matches: 7. Germline values: CDR1 SGDLS, CDR2 YYNGEE.